The 5 T cell receptor beta chains below all came from one sample that was sequenced in a study of PD-L1 blockade in urothelial cancer. TCRdb's table, derived via immunoSEQ multiplex PCR, lists solely in-frame clones and lacks some. The sample holds over 40,000 clones, 82% seen once. Specimen: PBMCs, collected around atezolizumab (anti-PD-L1) treatment. The receptor source for this set is a man between 65 and 80 years old with urothelial cancer.

This clone was detected a few times. The chain recombines TRBV27 with TRBJ1-1, with a tentative D call TRBD1 (5 bases). CDR1 MNHEY and CDR2 SMNVEV come from the germline V gene (reference sequence). Trimming took 1 base from V and 4 from J, leaving 13 bases between them. The CDR3 has 15 residues. This CDR3 is CASSLFDSLTTEAFF. The CDR3 region has the DNA TGTGCCAGCAGTTTATTTGACAGTCTTACCACTGAAGCTTTCTTT.

This clone was seen only once. The chain recombines TRBV29-1 with TRBJ1-4; D gene ambiguous. The CDR3 consists of 15 residues. The V end lost 7 bases, the J end lost 0 bases, and 15 bases lay between the germline ends. Germline-derived CDR1 and CDR2 are SQVTM and ANQGSEA. In DNA, the CDR3 is TGCAGCGCCGGGGATCCAGGATCAACTAATGAAAAACTGTTTTTT. Its translation: CSAGDPGSTNEKLFF.

The chain employs TRBV7-9 and TRBJ1-2; 7 bases align to TRBD1. Losses at the gene ends were 2 bases for V and 5 bases for J; bases not matched to a gene: 8. The CDR3 sequence is 15 residues long. Germline V gene data show CDR1 as SEHNR and CDR2 as FQNEAQ (reference sequence). The CDR3 DNA follows: TGTGCCAGCAGCTTATTAGGACAGGATCCGTATGGCTACACCTTC. Amino acids: CASSLLGQDPYGYTF.

CDR3 coding DNA: TGTGCCAGCAGCCAAGAACGCGGTCAGCCCCAGCATTTT. Encoded protein: CASSQERGQPQHF. The gene calls are TRBV14 and TRBJ1-5; D is uncertain. The CDR3 consists of 13 residues. Germline CDR1 reads SGHDN; CDR2 reads FVKESK. The V end lost 0 bases, the J end lost 6 bases, and 6 bases lay between the germline ends.

This clone was counted between two and nine times. V gene TRBV28 combines with J gene TRBJ2-7, with a possible D match to TRBD1 (5 bases). Germline lookup yields CDR1 MDHEN and CDR2 SYDVKM. V lost 5 bases and J lost 5, with 16 bases in between. The length of the CDR3 is 14 residues. CDR3 in amino acids: CASSVGQGIDEQYF. The CDR3 region has the DNA TGTGCCAGCAGTGTTGGACAAGGGATCGACGAGCAGTACTTC.